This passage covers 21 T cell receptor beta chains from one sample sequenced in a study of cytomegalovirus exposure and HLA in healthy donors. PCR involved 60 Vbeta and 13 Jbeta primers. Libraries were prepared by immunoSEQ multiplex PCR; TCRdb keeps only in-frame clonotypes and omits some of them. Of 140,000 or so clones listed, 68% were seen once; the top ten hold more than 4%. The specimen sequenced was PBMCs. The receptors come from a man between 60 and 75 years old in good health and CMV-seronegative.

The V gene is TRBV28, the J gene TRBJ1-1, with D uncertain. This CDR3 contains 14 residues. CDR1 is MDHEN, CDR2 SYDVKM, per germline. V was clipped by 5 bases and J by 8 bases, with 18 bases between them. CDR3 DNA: TGTGCCAGCAGTCAAACCTTAGGACGGGGAGAAGCTTTCTTT. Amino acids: CASSQTLGRGEAFF. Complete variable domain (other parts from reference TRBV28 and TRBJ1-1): DVKVTQSSRYLVKRTGEKVFLECVQDMDHENMFWYRQDPGLGLRLIYFSYDVKMKEKGDIPEGYSVSREKKERFSLILESASTNQTSMYLCASSQTLGRGEAFFGQGTRLTVV.

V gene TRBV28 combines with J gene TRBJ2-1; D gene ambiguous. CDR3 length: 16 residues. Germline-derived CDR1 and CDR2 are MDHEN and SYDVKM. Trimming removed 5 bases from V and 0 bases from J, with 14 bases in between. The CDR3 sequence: CASSRLSTPSYNEQFF. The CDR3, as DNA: TGTGCCAGCAGTCGTCTCTCAACACCCTCCTACAATGAGCAGTTCTTC.

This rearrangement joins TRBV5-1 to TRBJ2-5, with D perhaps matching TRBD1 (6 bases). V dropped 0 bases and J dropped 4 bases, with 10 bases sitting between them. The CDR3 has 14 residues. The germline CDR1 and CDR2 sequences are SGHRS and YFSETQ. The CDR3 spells CASSLDRVGETQYF. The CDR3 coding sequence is TGCGCCAGCAGCTTGGACAGGGTGGGAGAGACCCAGTACTTC.

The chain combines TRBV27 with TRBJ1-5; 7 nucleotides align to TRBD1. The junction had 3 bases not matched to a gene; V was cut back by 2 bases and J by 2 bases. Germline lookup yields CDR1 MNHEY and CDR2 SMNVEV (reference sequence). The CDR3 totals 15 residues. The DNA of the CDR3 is TGTGCCAGCAGTTTAACCGACAGGGGCAATCAGCCCCAGCATTTT. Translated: CASSLTDRGNQPQHF.

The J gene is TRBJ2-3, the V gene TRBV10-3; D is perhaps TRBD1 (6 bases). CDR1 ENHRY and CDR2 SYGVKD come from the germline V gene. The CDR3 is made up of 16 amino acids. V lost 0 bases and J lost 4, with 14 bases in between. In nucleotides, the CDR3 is TGTGCCATCAGTGAGTCGGGTGGAGAGGGGGCAGATACGCAGTATTTT. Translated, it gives CAISESGGEGADTQYF.

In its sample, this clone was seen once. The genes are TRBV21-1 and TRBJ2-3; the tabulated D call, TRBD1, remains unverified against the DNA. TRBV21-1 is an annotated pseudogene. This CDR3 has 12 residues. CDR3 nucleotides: TGTGCCAGCAGCACACAAACAGATACGCAGTATTTT. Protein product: CASSTQTDTQYF.

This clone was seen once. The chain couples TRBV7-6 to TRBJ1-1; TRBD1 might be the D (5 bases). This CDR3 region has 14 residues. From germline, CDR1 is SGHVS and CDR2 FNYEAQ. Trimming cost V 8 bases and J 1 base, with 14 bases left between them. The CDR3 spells CASQGGGANTEAFF. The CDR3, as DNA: TGTGCCAGCCAGGGCGGAGGGGCGAACACTGAAGCTTTCTTT.

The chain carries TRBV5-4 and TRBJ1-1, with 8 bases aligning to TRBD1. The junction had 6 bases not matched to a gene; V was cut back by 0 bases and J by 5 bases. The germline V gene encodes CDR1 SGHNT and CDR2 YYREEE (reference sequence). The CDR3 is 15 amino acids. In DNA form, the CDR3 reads TGTGCCAGCAGCTTGGCATCAGGGGGCGCAACTGAAGCTTTCTTT. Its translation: CASSLASGGATEAFF.

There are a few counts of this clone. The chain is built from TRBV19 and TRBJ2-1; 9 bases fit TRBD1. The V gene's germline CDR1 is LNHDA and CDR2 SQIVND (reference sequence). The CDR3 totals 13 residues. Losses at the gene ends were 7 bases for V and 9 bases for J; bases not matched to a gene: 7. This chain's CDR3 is CASNRQGDGEQFF. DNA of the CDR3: TGTGCCAGTAATCGACAGGGGGACGGTGAGCAGTTCTTC.

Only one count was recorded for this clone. CDR3 region: CASSLSPGANEKLFF. In DNA, the CDR3 is TGCGCCAGCAGCTTGAGTCCAGGGGCGAATGAAAAACTGTTTTTT. The V and J genes are TRBV5-1 and TRBJ1-4, with D possibly being TRBD1 (6 bases). The length of the CDR3 is 15 residues. The germline gives CDR1 SGHRS, CDR2 YFSETQ. V was cut by 1 base and J by 5 bases, with 12 bases left in between.

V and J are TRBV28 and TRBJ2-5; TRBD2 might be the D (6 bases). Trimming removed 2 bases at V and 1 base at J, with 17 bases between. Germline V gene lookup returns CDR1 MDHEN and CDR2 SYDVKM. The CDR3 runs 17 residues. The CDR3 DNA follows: TGTGCCAGCAGTTTAGAGGGAGGAGCCGGGACCCAAGAGACCCAGTACTTC. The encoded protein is CASSLEGGAGTQETQYF.

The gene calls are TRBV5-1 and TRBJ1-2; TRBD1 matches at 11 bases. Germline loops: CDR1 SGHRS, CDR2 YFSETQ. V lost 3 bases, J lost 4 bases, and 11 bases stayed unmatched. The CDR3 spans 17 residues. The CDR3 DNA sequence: TGCGCCAGCAGCTCGCCGGGACAGGGGGAATTAGGCTATGGCTACACCTTC. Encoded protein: CASSSPGQGELGYGYTF.

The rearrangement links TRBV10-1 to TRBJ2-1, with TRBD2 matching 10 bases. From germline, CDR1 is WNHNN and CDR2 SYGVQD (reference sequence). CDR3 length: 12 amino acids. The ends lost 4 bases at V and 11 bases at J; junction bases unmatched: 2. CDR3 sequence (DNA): TGCGCCAGCAGTGCTAGCGGGAGCCAGCAGTTCTTC. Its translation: CASSASGSQQFF.

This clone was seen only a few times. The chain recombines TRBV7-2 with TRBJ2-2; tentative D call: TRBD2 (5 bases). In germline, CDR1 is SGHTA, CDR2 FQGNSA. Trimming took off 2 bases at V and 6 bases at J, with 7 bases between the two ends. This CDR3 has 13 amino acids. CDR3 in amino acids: CASSLYGAGELFF. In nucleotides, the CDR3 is TGTGCCAGCAGCTTATACGGGGCCGGGGAGCTGTTTTTT.

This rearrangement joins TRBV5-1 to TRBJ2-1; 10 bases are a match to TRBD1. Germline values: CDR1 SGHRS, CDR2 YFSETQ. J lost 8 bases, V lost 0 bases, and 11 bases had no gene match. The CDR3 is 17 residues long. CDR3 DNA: TGCGCCAGCAGCTTGGGCGCTAGGACAGGGGGTATCTATGAGCAGTTCTTC. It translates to CASSLGARTGGIYEQFF. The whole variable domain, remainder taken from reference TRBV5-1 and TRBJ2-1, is KAGVTQTPRYLIKTRGQQVTLSCSPISGHRSVSWYQQTPGQGLQFLFEYFSETQRNKGNFPGRFSGRQFSNSRSEMNVSTLELGDSALYLCASSLGARTGGIYEQFFGPGTRLTVL.

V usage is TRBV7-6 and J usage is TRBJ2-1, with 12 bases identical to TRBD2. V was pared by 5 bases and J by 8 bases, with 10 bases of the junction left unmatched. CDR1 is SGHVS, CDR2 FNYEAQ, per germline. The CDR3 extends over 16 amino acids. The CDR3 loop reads CASSPRRLAGADEQFF. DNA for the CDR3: TGTGCCAGCAGCCCTAGACGACTAGCGGGAGCCGATGAGCAGTTCTTC.

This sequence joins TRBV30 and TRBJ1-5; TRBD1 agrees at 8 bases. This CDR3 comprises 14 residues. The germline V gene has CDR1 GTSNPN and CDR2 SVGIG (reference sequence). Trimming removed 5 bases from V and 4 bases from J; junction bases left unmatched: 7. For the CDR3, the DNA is TGTGCCTGGTGTGCAGGGGGCGGGAATCAGCCCCAGCATTTT. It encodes CAWCAGGGNQPQHF.

CDR3 sequence (DNA): TGTGCCAGCAGCTTGTTACAGGGCTCCGGCTATGGCTACACCTTC. This sequence encodes CASSLLQGSGYGYTF. This chain uses TRBV5-6 with TRBJ1-2; D possibly corresponds to TRBD1 (6 bases). V lost 1 base, J lost 4 bases, and 14 bases lay in between. Germline assignment: CDR1 SGHDT and CDR2 YYEEEE. This CDR3 contains 15 residues.

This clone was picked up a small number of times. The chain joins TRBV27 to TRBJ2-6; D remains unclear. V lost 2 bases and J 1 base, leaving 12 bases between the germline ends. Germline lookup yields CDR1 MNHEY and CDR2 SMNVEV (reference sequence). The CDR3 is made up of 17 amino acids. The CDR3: CASSLMSPPSGANVLTF. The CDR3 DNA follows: TGTGCCAGCAGTTTAATGTCCCCTCCTTCTGGGGCCAACGTCCTGACTTTC.

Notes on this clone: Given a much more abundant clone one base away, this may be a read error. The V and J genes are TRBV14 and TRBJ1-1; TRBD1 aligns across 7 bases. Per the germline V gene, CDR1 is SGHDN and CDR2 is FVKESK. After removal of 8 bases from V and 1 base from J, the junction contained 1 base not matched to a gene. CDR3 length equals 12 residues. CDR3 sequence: CASGQANTEAFF. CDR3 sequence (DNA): TGTGCCAGCGGACAGGCGAACACTGAAGCTTTCTTT.

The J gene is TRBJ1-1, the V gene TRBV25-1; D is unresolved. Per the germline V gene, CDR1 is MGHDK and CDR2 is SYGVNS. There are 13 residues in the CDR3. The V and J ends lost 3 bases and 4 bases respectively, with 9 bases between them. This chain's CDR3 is CASSDGRSTEAFF. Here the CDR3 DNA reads TGTGCCAGCAGTGATGGTAGGAGCACTGAAGCTTTCTTT. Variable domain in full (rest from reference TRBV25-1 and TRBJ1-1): EADIYQTPRYLVIGTGKKITLECSQTMGHDKMYWYQQDPGMELHLIHYSYGVNSTEKGDLSSESTVSRIRTEHFPLTLESARPSHTSQYLCASSDGRSTEAFFGQGTRLTVV.